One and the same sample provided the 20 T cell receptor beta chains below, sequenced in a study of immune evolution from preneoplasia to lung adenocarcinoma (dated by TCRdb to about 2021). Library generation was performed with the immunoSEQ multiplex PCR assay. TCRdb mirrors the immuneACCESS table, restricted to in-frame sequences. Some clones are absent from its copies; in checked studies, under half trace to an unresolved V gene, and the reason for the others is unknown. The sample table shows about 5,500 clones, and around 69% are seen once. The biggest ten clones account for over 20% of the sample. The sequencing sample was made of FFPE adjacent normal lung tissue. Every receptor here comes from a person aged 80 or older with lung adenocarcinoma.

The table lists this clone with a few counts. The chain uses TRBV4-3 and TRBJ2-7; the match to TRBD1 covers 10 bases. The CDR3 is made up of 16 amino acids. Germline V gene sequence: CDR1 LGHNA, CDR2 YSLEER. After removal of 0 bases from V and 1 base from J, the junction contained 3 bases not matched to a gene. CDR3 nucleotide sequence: TGCGCCAGCAGCCAAGACTGGACAGGGGGTTCCTACGAGCAGTACTTC. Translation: CASSQDWTGGSYEQYF.

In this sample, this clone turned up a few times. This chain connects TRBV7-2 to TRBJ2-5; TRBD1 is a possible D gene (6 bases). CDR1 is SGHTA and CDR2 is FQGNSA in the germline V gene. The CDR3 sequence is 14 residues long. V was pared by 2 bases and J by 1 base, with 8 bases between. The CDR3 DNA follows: TGTGCCAGCAGCTTATGGGGGCTCCAAGAGACCCAGTACTTC. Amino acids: CASSLWGLQETQYF.

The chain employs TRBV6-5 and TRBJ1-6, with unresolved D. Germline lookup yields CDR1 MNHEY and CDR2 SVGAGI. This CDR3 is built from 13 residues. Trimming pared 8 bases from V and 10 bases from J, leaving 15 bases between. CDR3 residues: CASQTDPRSPLHF. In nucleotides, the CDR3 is TGTGCCAGCCAGACGGATCCGAGATCACCCCTCCACTTT.

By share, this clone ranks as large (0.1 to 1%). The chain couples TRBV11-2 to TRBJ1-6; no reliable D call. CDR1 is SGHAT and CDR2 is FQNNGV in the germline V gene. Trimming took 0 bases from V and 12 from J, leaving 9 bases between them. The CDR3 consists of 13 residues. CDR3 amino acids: CASSLDRQGPLHF. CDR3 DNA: TGTGCCAGCAGCTTAGATAGGCAAGGACCCCTCCACTTT.

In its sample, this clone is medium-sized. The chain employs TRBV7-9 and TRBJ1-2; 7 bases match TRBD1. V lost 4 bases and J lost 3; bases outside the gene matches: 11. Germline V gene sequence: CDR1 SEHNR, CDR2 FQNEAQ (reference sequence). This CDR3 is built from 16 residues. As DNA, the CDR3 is TGTGCCAGCAGCTCCGCCGTAGGGCAGGGGGACTATGGCTACACCTTC. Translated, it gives CASSSAVGQGDYGYTF.

CDR3 in amino acids: CASSPQDLTVYEQYF. The CDR3 nucleotides read TGTGCCAGCAGTCCTCAAGACTTGACGGTCTACGAGCAGTACTTC. The J gene is TRBJ2-7, the V gene TRBV28; D gene uncertain. The CDR3 spans 15 residues. V dropped 5 bases and J dropped 3 bases, with 17 bases sitting between them. Germline V gene data show CDR1 as MDHEN and CDR2 as SYDVKM.

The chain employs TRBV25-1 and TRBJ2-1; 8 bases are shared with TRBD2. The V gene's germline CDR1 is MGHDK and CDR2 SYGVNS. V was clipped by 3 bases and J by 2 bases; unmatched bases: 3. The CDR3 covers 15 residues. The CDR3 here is CASSETGGAYNEQFF. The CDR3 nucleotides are TGTGCCAGCAGTGAGACGGGGGGGGCCTACAATGAGCAGTTCTTC.

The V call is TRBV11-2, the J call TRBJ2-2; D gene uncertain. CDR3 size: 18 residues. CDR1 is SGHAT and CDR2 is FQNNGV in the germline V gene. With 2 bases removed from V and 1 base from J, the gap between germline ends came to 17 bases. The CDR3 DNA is TGTGCCAGCAGCTTAAGGTTCTCGAGATCTATGAACACCGGGGAGCTGTTTTTT. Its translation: CASSLRFSRSMNTGELFF.

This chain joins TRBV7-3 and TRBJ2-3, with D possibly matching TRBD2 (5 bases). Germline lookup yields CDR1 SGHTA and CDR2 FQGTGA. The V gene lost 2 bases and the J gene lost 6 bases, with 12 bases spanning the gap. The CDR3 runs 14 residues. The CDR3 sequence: CASSLLGSVDTQYF. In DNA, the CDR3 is TGTGCCAGCAGCTTATTGGGGAGTGTCGATACGCAGTATTTT.

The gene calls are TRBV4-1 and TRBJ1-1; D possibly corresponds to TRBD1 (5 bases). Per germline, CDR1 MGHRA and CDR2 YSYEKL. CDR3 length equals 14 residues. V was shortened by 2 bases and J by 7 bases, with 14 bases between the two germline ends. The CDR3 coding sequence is TGCGCCAGCAGCCAACCATTAGGGGACGGTGAAGCTTTCTTT. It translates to CASSQPLGDGEAFF.

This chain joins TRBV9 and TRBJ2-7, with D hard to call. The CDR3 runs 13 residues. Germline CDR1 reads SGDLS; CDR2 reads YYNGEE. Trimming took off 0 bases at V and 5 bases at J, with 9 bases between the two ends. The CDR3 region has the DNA TGTGCCAGCAGCGTAGTTGGCGGAGACGAGCAGTACTTC. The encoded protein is CASSVVGGDEQYF.

CDR3 sequence: CASSLGTEQFF. The DNA of the CDR3 is TGTGCCAGCAGCTTAGGGACAGAGCAGTTCTTC. The genes are TRBV7-9 and TRBJ2-1; possibly TRBD1 for D (5 bases). CDR3 length: 11 amino acids. The germline gives CDR1 SEHNR, CDR2 FQNEAQ (reference sequence). V dropped 1 base and J dropped 10 bases, with 5 bases sitting between them.

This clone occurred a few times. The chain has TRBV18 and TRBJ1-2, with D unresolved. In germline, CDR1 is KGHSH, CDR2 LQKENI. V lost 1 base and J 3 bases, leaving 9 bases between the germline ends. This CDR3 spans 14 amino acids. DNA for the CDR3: TGTGCCAGCTCACCACAGGTCGGTGACTATGGCTACACCTTC. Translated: CASSPQVGDYGYTF.

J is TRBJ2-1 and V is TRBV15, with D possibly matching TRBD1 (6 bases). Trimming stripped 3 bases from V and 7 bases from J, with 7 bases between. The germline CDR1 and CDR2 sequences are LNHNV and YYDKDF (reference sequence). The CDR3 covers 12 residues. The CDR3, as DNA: TGTGCCACCAGCAGGCAGGGGAATGAGCAGTTCTTC. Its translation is CATSRQGNEQFF.

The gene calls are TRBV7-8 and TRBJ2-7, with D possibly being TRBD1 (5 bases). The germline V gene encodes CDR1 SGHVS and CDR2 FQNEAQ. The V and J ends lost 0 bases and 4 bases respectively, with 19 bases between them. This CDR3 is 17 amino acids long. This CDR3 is CASSLARARGGAYEQYF. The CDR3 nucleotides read TGTGCCAGCAGCTTAGCTAGGGCAAGGGGTGGGGCATACGAGCAGTACTTC. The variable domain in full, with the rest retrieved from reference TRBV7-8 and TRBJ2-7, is GAGVSQSPRYKVAKRGQDVALRCDPISGHVSLFWYQQALGQGPEFLTYFQNEAQLDKSGLPSDRFFAERPEGSVSTLKIQRTQQEDSAVYLCASSLARARGGAYEQYFGPGTRLTVT.

The CDR3 region is CASIKNPGPGKEAFF. CDR3 DNA: TGTGCCAGCATTAAAAATCCGGGACCGGGGAAGGAAGCTTTCTTT. The chain couples TRBV2 to TRBJ1-1; maybe TRBD1 (5 bases). Trimming left V 7 bases short and J 8 bases short, with 23 bases between. From germline, CDR1 is SNHLY and CDR2 FYNNEI. The CDR3 is 15 amino acids. Looking up the rest from reference TRBV2 and TRBJ1-1 gives the full variable domain: EPEVTQTPSHQVTQMGQEVILRCVPISNHLYFYWYRQILGQKVEFLVSFYNNEISEKSEIFDDQFSVERPDGSNFTLKIRSTKLEDSAMYFCASIKNPGPGKEAFFGQGTRLTVV.

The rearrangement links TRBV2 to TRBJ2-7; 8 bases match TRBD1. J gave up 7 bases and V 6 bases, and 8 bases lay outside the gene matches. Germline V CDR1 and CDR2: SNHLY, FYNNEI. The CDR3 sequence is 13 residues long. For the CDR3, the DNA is TGTGCCAGCAGGAGCCAGGGGGCTGGAGAGCAGTACTTC. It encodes CASRSQGAGEQYF.

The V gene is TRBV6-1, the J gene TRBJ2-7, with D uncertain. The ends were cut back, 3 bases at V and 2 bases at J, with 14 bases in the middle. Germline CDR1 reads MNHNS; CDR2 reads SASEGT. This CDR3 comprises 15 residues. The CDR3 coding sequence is TGTGCCAGCAGTGAGTCCGGCGTTGGGACCTACGAGCAGTACTTC. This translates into CASSESGVGTYEQYF.

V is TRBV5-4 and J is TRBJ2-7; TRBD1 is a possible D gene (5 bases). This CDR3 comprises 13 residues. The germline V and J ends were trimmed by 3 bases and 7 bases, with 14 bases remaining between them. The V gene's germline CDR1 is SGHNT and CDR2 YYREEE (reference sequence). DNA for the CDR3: TGTGCCAGCAGCTCTCAGGGAAGTGAGGAGCAGTACTTC. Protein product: CASSSQGSEEQYF.

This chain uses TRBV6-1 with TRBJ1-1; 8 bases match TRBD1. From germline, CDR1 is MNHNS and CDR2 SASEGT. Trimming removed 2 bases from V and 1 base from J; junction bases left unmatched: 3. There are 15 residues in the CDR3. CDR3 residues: CASSELTGGNTEAFF. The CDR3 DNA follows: TGTGCCAGCAGTGAATTAACAGGGGGGAACACTGAAGCTTTCTTT.